These T cell receptor beta chains were read from a single sample in a study of blood T cell repertoires in COVID-19. Profiled with immunoSEQ multiplex PCR; TCRdb holds only in-frame clones, not every one. The sample consists of approximately 210,000 clones, around 80% of them appearing once. Sequenced input: peripheral blood. The receptors were sampled from a woman older than 75 with COVID-19, enrolled during active disease. Each CDR3 is given with its conserved first and last residue. The order of the fields is CDR3 DNA, CDR3 protein, clone size, J gene, D gene, V gene, CDR3 length. D genes are given only for firm matches. Clone size, where shown, is once, few, many, or a class for clones that have expanded.

CDR3nt: TGTGCCAGCACCCTGTGGGCAAGGCAGCCCCAGCATTTT; CDR3aa: CASTLWARQPQHF; abundance: NA; j_gene: TRBJ1-5; d_gene: NA; v_gene: TRBV7-8; len: 13
CDR3nt: TGTGCCAGCAGTTATAACGCGGAATTTGAAGCCCAGCATTTT; CDR3aa: CASSYNAEFEAQHF; abundance: NA; j_gene: TRBJ1-5; d_gene: NA; v_gene: TRBV6-5; len: 14
CDR3nt: TGTGCCAGCAGCCAAGATCGGGGTAGCGGGGGACCCGGGGGGGATACGCAGTATTTT; CDR3aa: CASSQDRGSGGPGGDTQYF; abundance: NA; j_gene: TRBJ2-3; d_gene: TRBD2; v_gene: TRBV3-1/TRBV3-2; len: 19
CDR3nt: TGTGCCAGCAGTTACGAGGGTCCCCAAGAGACCCAGTACTTC; CDR3aa: CASSYEGPQETQYF; abundance: NA; j_gene: TRBJ2-5; d_gene: NA; v_gene: TRBV6-6; len: 14
CDR3nt: TGTGCCAGCACCAAGGGGGGGGAAGTGAACACTGAAGCTTTCTTT; CDR3aa: CASTKGGEVNTEAFF; abundance: NA; j_gene: TRBJ1-1; d_gene: NA; v_gene: TRBV5-4; len: 15
CDR3nt: TGCGCCAGCAGCCAGGGTCCGGGACAGGGGATTTTAAGTTCTGGAAACACCATATATTTT; CDR3aa: CASSQGPGQGILSSGNTIYF; abundance: NA; j_gene: TRBJ1-3; d_gene: TRBD1; v_gene: TRBV4-1; len: 20
CDR3nt: TGTGCCAGCTCACCAGGGCGGACTCCCGGGATCAATGAGCAGTTCTTC; CDR3aa: CASSPGRTPGINEQFF; abundance: NA; j_gene: TRBJ2-1; d_gene: NA; v_gene: TRBV18; len: 16
CDR3nt: TGTGCCAGCAGCTTGGATCGCGATGGCTACACCTTC; CDR3aa: CASSLDRDGYTF; abundance: NA; j_gene: TRBJ1-2; d_gene: NA; v_gene: TRBV5-6; len: 12
CDR3nt: TGTGCCAGCAGTTTCCGGGACAGGGGTTTTGGCTACACCTTC; CDR3aa: CASSFRDRGFGYTF; abundance: NA; j_gene: TRBJ1-2; d_gene: TRBD1; v_gene: TRBV28; len: 14
CDR3nt: TGTGCCACCACCCCGGGGGGGCAGGGGATCACTGAAGCTTTCTTT; CDR3aa: CATTPGGQGITEAFF; abundance: NA; j_gene: TRBJ1-1; d_gene: NA; v_gene: TRBV6-5; len: 15
CDR3nt: TGTGCCAGCAGCCCTACTCCGGCAGGCCGGAAGAAAGACCAAGAGACCCAGTACTTC; CDR3aa: CASSPTPAGRKKDQETQYF; abundance: NA; j_gene: TRBJ2-5; d_gene: NA; v_gene: TRBV12-1; len: 19
CDR3nt: TGTGCCAGCGCCACCCTGGACAGGGACCCTGAAGCTTTCTTT; CDR3aa: CASATLDRDPEAFF; abundance: NA; j_gene: TRBJ1-1; d_gene: TRBD1; v_gene: TRBV7-2; len: 14
CDR3nt: TGTGCCAGCAGCTTGGGGGCAGCTAACTATGGCTACACCTTC; CDR3aa: CASSLGAANYGYTF; abundance: NA; j_gene: TRBJ1-2; d_gene: NA; v_gene: TRBV5-6; len: 14
CDR3nt: TGTGCCAGCAGCGCTTTCATAGGGGGGGCGGCGACCCAGTACTTC; CDR3aa: CASSAFIGGAATQYF; abundance: NA; j_gene: TRBJ2-5; d_gene: NA; v_gene: TRBV7-2; len: 15
CDR3nt: TGCGCCAGCAGTGATTCGGGGGAGACCCAGTACTTC; CDR3aa: CASSDSGETQYF; abundance: NA; j_gene: TRBJ2-5; d_gene: NA; v_gene: TRBV10-2; len: 12
CDR3nt: TGTGCCAGCAGCCAATCACGACAGGGGGTTTCAGAAGCTTTCTTT; CDR3aa: CASSQSRQGVSEAFF; abundance: NA; j_gene: TRBJ1-1; d_gene: TRBD1; v_gene: TRBV16; len: 15
CDR3nt: TGTGCCAGCAGGAATAGCGGGGGGCAGAACACCGGGGAGCTGTTTTTT; CDR3aa: CASRNSGGQNTGELFF; abundance: NA; j_gene: TRBJ2-2; d_gene: TRBD2; v_gene: TRBV6-4; len: 16
CDR3nt: TGTGCCAGCAGCTTCGGGACATTGGATAATTCACCCCTCCACTTT; CDR3aa: CASSFGTLDNSPLHF; abundance: NA; j_gene: TRBJ1-6; d_gene: NA; v_gene: TRBV7-8; len: 15
CDR3nt: TGTGCCAGCAGTAAAACAGGGGGAATCGATGGCTACACCTTC; CDR3aa: CASSKTGGIDGYTF; abundance: NA; j_gene: TRBJ1-2; d_gene: TRBD1; v_gene: TRBV6-5; len: 14
CDR3nt: TGTGCCAGCAGCGTAGGACGGGGGATGTATGACGAGCAGTACTTC; CDR3aa: CASSVGRGMYDEQYF; abundance: NA; j_gene: TRBJ2-7; d_gene: NA; v_gene: TRBV9; len: 15
CDR3nt: TGTGCCAGCAGTTCGACGGGGATCCCAATAGAGACCCAGTACTTC; CDR3aa: CASSSTGIPIETQYF; abundance: once; j_gene: TRBJ2-5; d_gene: NA; v_gene: TRBV6-6; len: 15
CDR3nt: TGTGCCAGCAGCCCCCGGACAGAACTCGCGAACACCGGGGAGCTGTTTTTT; CDR3aa: CASSPRTELANTGELFF; abundance: NA; j_gene: TRBJ2-2; d_gene: NA; v_gene: TRBV7-9; len: 17
CDR3nt: TGCGCCAGCAGCTTAGAGCGGGGGACCATCAATGAGCAGTTCTTC; CDR3aa: CASSLERGTINEQFF; abundance: NA; j_gene: TRBJ2-1; d_gene: TRBD2; v_gene: TRBV5-1; len: 15
CDR3nt: TGTGCCAGCAGATCTAGACAGTCGAGACCCTACGAGCAGTACTTC; CDR3aa: CASRSRQSRPYEQYF; abundance: NA; j_gene: TRBJ2-7; d_gene: NA; v_gene: TRBV5-5; len: 15
CDR3nt: TGTGCCAGCAGCTTGGACCGGACTAGGGTATCGACCCAGTACTTC; CDR3aa: CASSLDRTRVSTQYF; abundance: NA; j_gene: TRBJ2-5; d_gene: TRBD2; v_gene: TRBV5-6; len: 15
CDR3nt: TGTGCCAGCAGCTTAAGCGGCTCCTACAATGAGCAGTTCTTC; CDR3aa: CASSLSGSYNEQFF; abundance: NA; j_gene: TRBJ2-1; d_gene: NA; v_gene: TRBV7-2; len: 14
CDR3nt: TGCAGCGTCTTGGGACTCCCCAGTCCCAATGAGCAGTTCTTC; CDR3aa: CSVLGLPSPNEQFF; abundance: NA; j_gene: TRBJ2-1; d_gene: NA; v_gene: TRBV29-1; len: 14
CDR3nt: TGTGCCAGCCAACTCCCTTTAAAGACCCAGTACTTC; CDR3aa: CASQLPLKTQYF; abundance: once; j_gene: TRBJ2-5; d_gene: NA; v_gene: TRBV28; len: 12
CDR3nt: TGCAGCGTGGACCAACAGGGGGCTTGGTATTCACCCCTCCACTTT; CDR3aa: CSVDQQGAWYSPLHF; abundance: NA; j_gene: TRBJ1-6; d_gene: TRBD1; v_gene: TRBV29-1; len: 15
CDR3nt: TGTGCCAGCAGCCCGGGGGGGGCCCGGAACACTGAAGCTTTCTTT; CDR3aa: CASSPGGARNTEAFF; abundance: NA; j_gene: TRBJ1-1; d_gene: NA; v_gene: TRBV7-2; len: 15
CDR3nt: TGCAGTTTCAGGGGAGTCGGTGAAGCTTTCTTT; CDR3aa: CSFRGVGEAFF; abundance: NA; j_gene: TRBJ1-1; d_gene: NA; v_gene: TRBV20-1; len: 11
CDR3nt: TGTGCCAGCACCTTTAGTAACATTCAGTACTTC; CDR3aa: CASTFSNIQYF; abundance: NA; j_gene: TRBJ2-4; d_gene: NA; v_gene: TRBV2; len: 11
CDR3nt: TGTGCCAGCAGCCAACTGACGGGGGGCTCCTACAATGAGCAGTTCTTC; CDR3aa: CASSQLTGGSYNEQFF; abundance: NA; j_gene: TRBJ2-1; d_gene: TRBD2; v_gene: TRBV3-1/TRBV3-2; len: 16
CDR3nt: TGTGCCAGCATCGCGACAGGGGGGGACACTGAAGCTTTCTTT; CDR3aa: CASIATGGDTEAFF; abundance: NA; j_gene: TRBJ1-1; d_gene: TRBD1; v_gene: TRBV6-5; len: 14
CDR3nt: TGTGCCAGCAGCAGCTTACAGGGGGCTAGGGGGACCACTGAAGCTTTCTTT; CDR3aa: CASSSLQGARGTTEAFF; abundance: few; j_gene: TRBJ1-1; d_gene: TRBD1; v_gene: TRBV5-6; len: 17
CDR3nt: TGCGCCAGCAGCTCGTCCGGGACTAGCGGGGGAGGCACCGGGGAGCTGTTTTTT; CDR3aa: CASSSSGTSGGGTGELFF; abundance: once; j_gene: TRBJ2-2; d_gene: TRBD2; v_gene: TRBV5-1; len: 18
CDR3nt: TGTGCCAGCAGTATGGGACAGGGTAATCAGCCCCAGCATTTT; CDR3aa: CASSMGQGNQPQHF; abundance: NA; j_gene: TRBJ1-5; d_gene: TRBD1; v_gene: TRBV6-6; len: 14
CDR3nt: TGTGCCAGCAGCCGGGACAGGGGCTACGAGCAGTACTTC; CDR3aa: CASSRDRGYEQYF; abundance: NA; j_gene: TRBJ2-7; d_gene: TRBD1; v_gene: TRBV6-6; len: 13
CDR3nt: TGTGCCAGCAGCTTGGTTACTAGCGGGGGGTCTGTTGAGCAGTACTTC; CDR3aa: CASSLVTSGGSVEQYF; abundance: once; j_gene: TRBJ2-7; d_gene: TRBD2; v_gene: TRBV5-4; len: 16
CDR3nt: TGTGCCAGTAGTATAGGTGTGGGGAGACCCTACAATGAGCAGTTCTTC; CDR3aa: CASSIGVGRPYNEQFF; abundance: NA; j_gene: TRBJ2-1; d_gene: NA; v_gene: TRBV19; len: 16
CDR3nt: TGTGCCAGCAGCCCGCTCCTATCGACAGGACCGGATACGCAGTATTTT; CDR3aa: CASSPLLSTGPDTQYF; abundance: NA; j_gene: TRBJ2-3; d_gene: NA; v_gene: TRBV14; len: 16
CDR3nt: TGTGCCAGCAGACGGCTGGTGGGTAGCGAAAAACTGTTTTTT; CDR3aa: CASRRLVGSEKLFF; abundance: NA; j_gene: TRBJ1-4; d_gene: NA; v_gene: TRBV28; len: 14
CDR3nt: TGCGCCAGCAGCTTGGGGGGACAGGGGAACGCCGGGGAGCTGTTTTTT; CDR3aa: CASSLGGQGNAGELFF; abundance: once; j_gene: TRBJ2-2; d_gene: TRBD1; v_gene: TRBV5-1; len: 16
CDR3nt: TGTGCCAGCAGCCTCCTAGCAGACAGGGACTATGGCTACACCTTC; CDR3aa: CASSLLADRDYGYTF; abundance: NA; j_gene: TRBJ1-2; d_gene: TRBD1; v_gene: TRBV6-5; len: 15